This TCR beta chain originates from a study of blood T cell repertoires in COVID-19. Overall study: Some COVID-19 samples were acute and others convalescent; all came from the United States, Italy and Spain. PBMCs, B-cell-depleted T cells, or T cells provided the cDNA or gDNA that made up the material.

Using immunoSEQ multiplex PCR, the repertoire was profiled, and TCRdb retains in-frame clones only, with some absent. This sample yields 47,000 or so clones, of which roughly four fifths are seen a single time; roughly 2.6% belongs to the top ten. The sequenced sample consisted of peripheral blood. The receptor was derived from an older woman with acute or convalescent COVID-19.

CDR3 sequence reads: CASSRVSGTDTQYF. For the CDR3, the DNA is TGTGCCAGCAGTCGTGTATCTGGCACAGATACGCAGTATTTT. The chain recombines TRBV2 with TRBJ2-3; no firm D call. In germline, CDR1 is SNHLY, CDR2 FYNNEI. Trimming removed 5 bases at V and 1 base at J, with 10 bases between. The CDR3 is made up of 14 amino acids. Based on the CDR3 plus reference TRBV2 and TRBJ2-3, the full variable domain is EPEVTQTPSHQVTQMGQEVILRCVPISNHLYFYWYRQILGQKVEFLVSFYNNEISEKSEIFDDQFSVERPDGSNFTLKIRSTKLEDSAMYFCASSRVSGTDTQYFGPGTRLTVL.